This T cell receptor beta chain originates from a study of OX40 agonist ivuxolimab in advanced cancers. Study-wide context: Patients received ivuxolimab, an agonistic anti-OX40 (CD134) antibody.

Profiled with immunoSEQ multiplex PCR; TCRdb holds only in-frame clones, not every one. Counted here are 45,000 to 50,000 clones, roughly nine tenths occurring once; the ten biggest clones make up around 6%. Worth noting for this clone: Sequence at one end of the junction differs from germline and may be a read error.

The CDR3 consists of 13 residues. Per the germline V gene, CDR1 is MNHEY and CDR2 is SMNVEV (reference sequence). The chain couples TRBV27 to TRBJ1-5, with 8 nucleotides matching TRBD1. This receptor was identified in an adult with an advanced solid tumor such as melanoma, head and neck, liver or kidney cancer. This sample comprised CD4+ or CD8+ T cells sorted from blood, obtained in a trial of the OX40 agonist ivuxolimab. Here the CDR3 reads CASRQGASQPQHF. The DNA for the CDR3 is TGCGCCTCCCGGCAGGGGGCATCTCAGCCCCAGCATTTT.